The 25 T cell receptor beta chains given below trace back to one sample, sequenced in a study of blood T cell repertoires in COVID-19. This table comes from immunoSEQ multiplex PCR, and its TCRdb copy is limited to in-frame clones, with some not included. The data contain 150,000 to 200,000 clones, around 83% of them singletons. Sequencing input: PBMCs or T cells enriched from blood (not recorded which). These receptors originate from a woman aged 45-65 years in a cohort exposed to, infected with or recovered from COVID-19 (not recorded which).

V gene TRBV6-5 combines with J gene TRBJ2-7, with TRBD1 matching 7 bases. Germline V CDR1 and CDR2: MNHEY, SVGAGI. Trimming cost V 6 bases and J 6 bases; bases outside gene matches: 8. The CDR3 is 13 residues long. CDR3 loop: CASSLTGRGEQYF. Written as DNA, the CDR3 is TGTGCCAGCAGCCTGACAGGGCGAGGCGAGCAGTACTTC.

The chain combines TRBV6-5 with TRBJ2-7; 8 nucleotides line up with TRBD1. The CDR3 contains 14 residues. The germline V gene has CDR1 MNHEY and CDR2 SVGAGI. Unmatched junction bases numbered 5, after V lost 7 bases and J lost 0 bases. The CDR3: CASTPTGASYEQYF. CDR3 bases: TGTGCCAGCACCCCGACAGGGGCCTCCTACGAGCAGTACTTC.

This rearrangement joins TRBV7-9 to TRBJ1-5; 7 positions agree with TRBD1. The germline CDR1 and CDR2 sequences are SEHNR and FQNEAQ (reference sequence). Unmatched junction bases numbered 6, after V lost 1 base and J lost 6 bases. The CDR3 sequence is 15 residues long. CDR3 protein: CASSLGTGGGQPQHF. The DNA of the CDR3 is TGTGCCAGCAGCTTAGGGACAGGCGGAGGTCAGCCCCAGCATTTT.

This clone was counted a single time. This chain uses TRBV7-2 with TRBJ2-1; 11 bases line up with TRBD1. The CDR3 totals 15 residues. With 5 bases clipped from V and 8 bases from J, the junction kept 8 bases outside the gene matches. Germline CDR1 is SGHTA and CDR2 is FQGNSA. CDR3 sequence: CASSPPGQGDDEQFF. As DNA, the CDR3 is TGTGCCAGCAGCCCACCGGGACAGGGGGACGATGAGCAGTTCTTC.

Only a few counts were recorded for this clone. The chain employs TRBV4-3 and TRBJ1-2; D is uncertain. V was pared by 1 base and J by 4 bases, with 13 bases between. Germline lookup yields CDR1 LGHNA and CDR2 YSLEER. This CDR3 is 15 amino acids long. DNA of the CDR3: TGCGCCAGCAGCCAAGGGACGGCGGGAACCTATGGCTACACCTTC. This sequence encodes CASSQGTAGTYGYTF.

The chain combines TRBV29-1 with TRBJ1-3, with D perhaps matching TRBD1 (6 bases). This CDR3 contains 15 residues. The germline V gene has CDR1 SQVTM and CDR2 ANQGSEA. V was cut by 7 bases and J by 3 bases, with 19 bases left in between. CDR3: CSAQGTGGSGNTIYF. As DNA, the CDR3 is TGCAGCGCCCAGGGGACGGGGGGGAGTGGAAACACCATATATTTT. Full variable domain (remainder filled in from reference TRBV29-1 and TRBJ1-3): SAVISQKPSRDICQRGTSLTIQCQVDSQVTMMFWYRQQPGQSLTLIATANQGSEATYESGFVIDKFPISRPNLTFSTLTVSNMSPEDSSIYLCSAQGTGGSGNTIYFGEGSWLTVV.

The chain joins TRBV29-1 to TRBJ2-1, with TRBD2 identical over 15 bases. V lost 4 bases and J lost 4; bases outside the gene matches: 5. CDR1 SQVTM and CDR2 ANQGSEA come from the germline V gene. The CDR3 length is 16 residues. The CDR3 protein is CSVARTSGGAYNEQFF. In nucleotides, the CDR3 is TGCAGCGTTGCAAGGACTAGCGGGGGGGCTTACAATGAGCAGTTCTTC.

V usage is TRBV19 and J usage is TRBJ2-1; 13 nucleotides agree with TRBD2. The CDR3 sequence is 15 residues long. V gave up 5 bases and J gave up 7 bases; unmatched junction bases: 5. Germline assignment: CDR1 LNHDA and CDR2 SQIVND (reference sequence). The CDR3: CASSLLAGGQNEQFF. CDR3 in DNA: TGTGCCAGTAGTTTACTAGCGGGGGGGCAAAATGAGCAGTTCTTC.

The CDR3 sequence is CASSPEGGLVETQYF. The CDR3 coding sequence is TGCGCCAGCAGCCCTGAGGGGGGGCTAGTCGAGACCCAGTACTTC. V is TRBV5-1 and J is TRBJ2-5, with D possibly matching TRBD2 (7 bases). V lost 4 bases to trimming and J lost 5 bases, with 18 bases between them. Germline assignment: CDR1 SGHRS and CDR2 YFSETQ. This CDR3 spans 15 amino acids.

The chain has TRBV27 and TRBJ1-1; unclear D gene. Germline V gene data show CDR1 as MNHEY and CDR2 as SMNVEV (reference sequence). This CDR3 comprises 15 residues. The V and J ends lost 5 bases and 3 bases respectively, with 16 bases between them. CDR3 sequence (DNA): TGTGCCAGCAGTCCCCTACACCCGGAGGACACTGAAGCTTTCTTT. Residues: CASSPLHPEDTEAFF.

The V and J genes are TRBV11-2 and TRBJ2-3, with 7 bases aligning to TRBD2. V shed 5 bases and J 0 bases; nucleotides not matched to a gene: 17. The length of the CDR3 is 19 residues. The germline V gene has CDR1 SGHAT and CDR2 FQNNGV. The CDR3 is CASSRIGGLRGTSTDTQYF. The DNA of the CDR3 is TGTGCCAGCAGCCGGATAGGAGGGTTGCGGGGGACTAGCACAGATACGCAGTATTTT.

The rearrangement joins TRBV13 to TRBJ2-3; D remains unclear. Germline loops: CDR1 PRHDT, CDR2 FYEKMQ (reference sequence). Trimming shortened V by 4 bases and J by 2 bases, and 13 bases separated the two germline ends. CDR3 length: 15 residues. CDR3 region: CASSYDSTYTDTQYF. The CDR3 coding sequence is TGTGCCAGCAGCTATGACTCCACGTACACAGATACGCAGTATTTT.

The DNA for the CDR3 is TGTGCCAGCAGCCAAGATCAAGGGGGCACAGATACGCAGTATTTT. It is translated as CASSQDQGGTDTQYF. This chain links TRBV3-1 (or the pseudogene TRBV3-2) with TRBJ2-3; TRBD1 is a possible D gene (5 bases). V lost 0 bases and J 1 base, leaving 8 bases between the germline ends. CDR1 is LGHDT and CDR2 is YNNKEL in the germline V gene (reference sequence). This CDR3 comprises 15 residues.

The table lists this clone with a count of one. This chain joins TRBV19 and TRBJ2-3, with D possibly TRBD2 on 6 matching bases. V lost 10 bases and J 1 base, leaving 15 bases between the germline ends. Per germline, CDR1 LNHDA and CDR2 SQIVND (reference sequence). The CDR3 has 14 residues. Here the CDR3 reads CATTGGGGTDTQYF. DNA of the CDR3: TGTGCCACCACGGGCGGAGGGGGCACAGATACGCAGTATTTT.

The CDR3 here is CASSSTTGATSNQPQHF. DNA for the CDR3: TGTGCCAGCAGCTCAACGACAGGGGCGACTAGCAATCAGCCCCAGCATTTT. The chain couples TRBV7-2 to TRBJ1-5, with 8 bases identical to TRBD1. V lost 4 bases, J lost 0 bases, and 8 bases stayed unmatched. In germline, CDR1 is SGHTA, CDR2 FQGNSA. The CDR3 covers 17 residues. Using reference TRBV7-2 and TRBJ1-5 for the parts outside the CDR3, the full variable domain is GAGVSQSPSNKVTEKGKDVELRCDPISGHTALYWYRQSLGQGLEFLIYFQGNSAPDKSGLPSDRFSAERTGGSVSTLTIQRTQQEDSAVYLCASSSTTGATSNQPQHFGDGTRLSIL.

The chain uses TRBV3-1 (or the pseudogene TRBV3-2) and TRBJ2-7; maybe TRBD1 (6 bases). Germline V gives CDR1 LGHDT, CDR2 YNNKEL (reference sequence). The CDR3 consists of 15 residues. Trimming took off 4 bases at V and 0 bases at J, with 13 bases between the two ends. The CDR3 here is CASSPRDISSYEQYF. The CDR3 DNA is TGTGCCAGCAGCCCTCGGGACATCTCCTCCTACGAGCAGTACTTC.

This chain uses TRBV4-2 with TRBJ1-5; possible D gene TRBD1, 6 bases. The V gene lost 5 bases and the J gene lost 6 bases, with 23 bases spanning the gap. This CDR3 has 17 amino acids. The germline V gene encodes CDR1 LGHNA and CDR2 YNFKEQ. The CDR3 reads CASSSIWDTRIIQPQHF. As DNA, the CDR3 is TGTGCCAGCAGCTCGATCTGGGACACCCGAATTATTCAGCCCCAGCATTTT.

Many counts were recorded for this clone. The rearrangement uses TRBV7-9 and TRBJ2-2, with D maybe TRBD2 (5 bases). In germline, CDR1 is SEHNR, CDR2 FQNEAQ (reference sequence). The CDR3 totals 13 residues. Deletions cut 8 bases from V and 5 bases from J, with 12 bases between. The CDR3 sequence is CASGESRTGELFF. In nucleotides, the CDR3 is TGTGCCAGCGGGGAGTCCAGGACCGGGGAGCTGTTTTTT.

The rearrangement uses TRBV28 and TRBJ1-2; tentative D call: TRBD1 (5 bases). Germline assignment: CDR1 MDHEN and CDR2 SYDVKM. The CDR3 is 14 residues long. V lost 5 bases and J lost 6, with 16 bases in between. The CDR3 spells CASSRAGQGNGYTF. CDR3 sequence (DNA): TGTGCCAGCAGTCGTGCTGGGCAGGGAAATGGCTACACCTTC.

The V call is TRBV10-2, the J call TRBJ2-2; TRBD1 agrees at 7 bases. The germline CDR1 and CDR2 sequences are WSHSY and SAAADI. V gave up 9 bases and J gave up 7 bases; unmatched junction bases: 14. The CDR3 consists of 15 residues. For the CDR3, the DNA is TGCGCCAGTGCAAGGGACAGAATAGTGTTCGGGGAGCTGTTTTTT. It specifies CASARDRIVFGELFF.

The V and J genes are TRBV27 and TRBJ1-5; 9 nucleotides line up with TRBD1. CDR1 and CDR2 from the germline V gene are MNHEY and SMNVEV (reference sequence). The CDR3 extends over 14 amino acids. With V trimmed by 6 bases and J by 7 bases, 7 bases remained unmatched. The DNA of the CDR3 is TGTGCCAGCAGACTTACAGGGGGCAGGCAGCCCCAGCATTTT. Its protein product is CASRLTGGRQPQHF.

This chain links TRBV5-1 with TRBJ1-5, with 9 positions matching TRBD1. CDR3 size: 15 residues. The germline V gene encodes CDR1 SGHRS and CDR2 YFSETQ. The junction had 1 base not matched to a gene; V was cut back by 0 bases and J by 3 bases. CDR3 protein: CASSLGQGDNQPQHF. The DNA for the CDR3 is TGCGCCAGCAGCTTGGGACAGGGGGACAATCAGCCCCAGCATTTT.

The chain is built from TRBV7-2 and TRBJ2-3; 11 nucleotides agree with TRBD1. CDR1 and CDR2 from the germline V gene are SGHTA and FQGNSA. The ends lost 6 bases at V and 2 bases at J; junction bases unmatched: 16. The CDR3 totals 19 residues. The CDR3 region is CASRLSSAGQGVITDTQYF. The CDR3 DNA is TGTGCCAGCAGATTAAGTAGTGCGGGACAGGGGGTCATCACAGATACGCAGTATTTT.

The V gene is TRBV27, the J gene TRBJ2-7; possible D gene TRBD2, 6 bases. The V end was cut by 4 bases, the J end by 11 bases, with 18 bases between. CDR1 MNHEY and CDR2 SMNVEV come from the germline V gene (reference sequence). The CDR3 has 13 amino acids. This CDR3 reads CASSWGDGGSEYF. The CDR3 nucleotides read TGTGCCAGCAGTTGGGGGGACGGCGGGTCGGAGTACTTC.

This clone was seen just once. The rearrangement links TRBV20-1 to TRBJ2-7; TRBD2 matches at 10 bases. The CDR3 spans 14 residues. The ends lost 6 bases at V and 2 bases at J; junction bases unmatched: 7. Germline V lookup: CDR1 DFQATT, CDR2 SNEGSKA (reference sequence). DNA of the CDR3: TGCAGTGCGAGTCTAGCGGGAGAGGCCTACGAGCAGTACTTC. This translates into CSASLAGEAYEQYF.